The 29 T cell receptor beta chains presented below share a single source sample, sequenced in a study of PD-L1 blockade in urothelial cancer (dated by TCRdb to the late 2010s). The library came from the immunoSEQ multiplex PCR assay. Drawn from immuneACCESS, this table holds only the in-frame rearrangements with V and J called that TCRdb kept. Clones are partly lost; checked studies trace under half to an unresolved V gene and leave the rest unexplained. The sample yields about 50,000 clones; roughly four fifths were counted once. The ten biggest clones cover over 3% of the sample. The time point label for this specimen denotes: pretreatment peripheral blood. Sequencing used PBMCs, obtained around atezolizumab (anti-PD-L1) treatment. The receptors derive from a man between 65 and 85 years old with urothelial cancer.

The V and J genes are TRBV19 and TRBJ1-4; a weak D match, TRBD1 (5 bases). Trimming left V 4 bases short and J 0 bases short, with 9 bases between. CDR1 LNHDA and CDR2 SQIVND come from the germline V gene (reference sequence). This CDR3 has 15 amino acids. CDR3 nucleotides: TGTGCCAGTAGTACTGACAGAACAACTAATGAAAAACTGTTTTTT. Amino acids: CASSTDRTTNEKLFF.

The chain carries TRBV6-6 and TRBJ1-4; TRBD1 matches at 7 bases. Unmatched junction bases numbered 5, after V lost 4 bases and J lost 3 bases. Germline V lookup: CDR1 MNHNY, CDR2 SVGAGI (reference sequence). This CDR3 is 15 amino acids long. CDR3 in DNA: TGTGCCAGCAGTTCTTGGGGACAGCCTAATGAAAAACTGTTTTTT. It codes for CASSSWGQPNEKLFF.

CDR3 loop: CASSKYRDSQETQYF. CDR3 DNA sequence: TGTGCCAGCAGCAAATACCGGGACAGCCAAGAGACCCAGTACTTC. The chain uses TRBV7-2 and TRBJ2-5, with 7 bases that match TRBD1. The V segment lost 5 bases and the J segment 1 base; nucleotides outside the gene matches: 7. The CDR3 has 15 amino acids. Germline V gives CDR1 SGHTA, CDR2 FQGNSA.

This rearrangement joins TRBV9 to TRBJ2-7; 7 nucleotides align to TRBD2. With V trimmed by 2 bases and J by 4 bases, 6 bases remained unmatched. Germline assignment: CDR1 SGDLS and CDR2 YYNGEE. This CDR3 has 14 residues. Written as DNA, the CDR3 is TGTGCCAGCAGCGTCGATCTAGCGGCTTACGAGCAGTACTTC. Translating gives CASSVDLAAYEQYF.

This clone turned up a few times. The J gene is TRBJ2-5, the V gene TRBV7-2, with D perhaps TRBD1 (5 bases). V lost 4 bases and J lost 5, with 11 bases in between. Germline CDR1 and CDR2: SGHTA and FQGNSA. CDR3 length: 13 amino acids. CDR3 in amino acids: CASSSRVGETQYF. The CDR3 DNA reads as TGTGCCAGCAGCTCCAGGGTCGGGGAGACCCAGTACTTC. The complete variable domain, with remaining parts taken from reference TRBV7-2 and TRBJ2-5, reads GAGVSQSPSNKVTEKGKDVELRCDPISGHTALYWYRQSLGQGLEFLIYFQGNSAPDKSGLPSDRFSAERTGGSVSTLTIQRTQQEDSAVYLCASSSRVGETQYFGPGTRLLVL.

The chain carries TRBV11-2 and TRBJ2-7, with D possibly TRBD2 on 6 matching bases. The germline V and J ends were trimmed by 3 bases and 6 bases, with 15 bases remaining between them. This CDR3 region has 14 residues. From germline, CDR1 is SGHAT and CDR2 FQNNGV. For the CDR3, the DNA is TGTGCCAGCAGCTTCGTCGGGGGTCCAGTCGAGCAGTACTTC. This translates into CASSFVGGPVEQYF.

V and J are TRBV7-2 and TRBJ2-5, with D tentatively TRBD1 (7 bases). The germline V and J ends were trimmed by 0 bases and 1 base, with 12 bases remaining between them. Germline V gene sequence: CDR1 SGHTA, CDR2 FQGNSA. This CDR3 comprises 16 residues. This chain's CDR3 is CASSLAWQGGQETQYF. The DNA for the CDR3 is TGTGCCAGCAGCTTAGCGTGGCAGGGGGGCCAAGAGACCCAGTACTTC.

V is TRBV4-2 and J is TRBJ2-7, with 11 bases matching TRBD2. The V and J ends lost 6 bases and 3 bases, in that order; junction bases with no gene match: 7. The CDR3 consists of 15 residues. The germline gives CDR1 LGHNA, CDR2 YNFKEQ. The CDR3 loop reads CASRVGTSGHYEQYF. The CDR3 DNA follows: TGTGCCAGCAGGGTTGGGACTAGCGGCCACTACGAGCAGTACTTC.

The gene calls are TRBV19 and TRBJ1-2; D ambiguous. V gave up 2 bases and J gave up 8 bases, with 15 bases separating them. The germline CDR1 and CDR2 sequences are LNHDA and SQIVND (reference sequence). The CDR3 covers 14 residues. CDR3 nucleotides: TGTGCCAGTAGTATAACACACCAGTGGAGGGGCTACACCTTC. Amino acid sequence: CASSITHQWRGYTF.

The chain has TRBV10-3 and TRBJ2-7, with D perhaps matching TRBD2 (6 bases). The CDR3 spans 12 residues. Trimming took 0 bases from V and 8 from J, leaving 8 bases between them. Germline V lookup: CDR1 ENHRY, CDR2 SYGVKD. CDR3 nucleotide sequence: TGTGCCATCAGTGAGTCGGAGGGTAAGCAGTACTTC. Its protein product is CAISESEGKQYF.

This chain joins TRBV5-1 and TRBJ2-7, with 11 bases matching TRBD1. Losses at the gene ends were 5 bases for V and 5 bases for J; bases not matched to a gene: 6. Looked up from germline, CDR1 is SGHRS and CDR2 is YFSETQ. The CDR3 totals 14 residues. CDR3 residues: CASRRGQGADEQYF. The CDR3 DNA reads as TGCGCCAGCAGGCGAGGACAGGGGGCCGACGAGCAGTACTTC.

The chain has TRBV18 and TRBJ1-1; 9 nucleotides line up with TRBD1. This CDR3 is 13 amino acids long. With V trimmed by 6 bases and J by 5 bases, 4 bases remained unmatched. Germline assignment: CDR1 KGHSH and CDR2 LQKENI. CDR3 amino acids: CASSRQGVTEAFF. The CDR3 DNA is TGTGCCAGCTCCCGACAGGGGGTTACTGAAGCTTTCTTT.

The CDR3 region has the DNA TGTGCCAGCAGCCCGGGACTAGCGGAGGGGGAGCAGTACTTC. This encodes CASSPGLAEGEQYF. V is TRBV9 and J is TRBJ2-7; TRBD2 matches at 11 bases. V was clipped by 4 bases and J by 7 bases; unmatched bases: 7. The germline gives CDR1 SGDLS, CDR2 YYNGEE. The CDR3 consists of 14 residues. Supplemented by reference TRBV9 and TRBJ2-7, the full variable domain reads DSGVTQTPKHLITATGQRVTLRCSPRSGDLSVYWYQQSLDQGLQFLIQYYNGEERAKGNILERFSAQQFPDLHSELNLSSLELGDSALYFCASSPGLAEGEQYFGPGTRLTVT.

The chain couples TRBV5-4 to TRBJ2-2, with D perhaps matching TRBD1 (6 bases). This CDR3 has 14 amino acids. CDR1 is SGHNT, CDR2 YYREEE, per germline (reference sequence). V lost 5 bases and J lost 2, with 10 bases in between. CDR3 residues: CASSGQINTGELFF. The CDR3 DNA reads TGTGCCAGCAGTGGACAGATCAACACCGGGGAGCTGTTTTTT.

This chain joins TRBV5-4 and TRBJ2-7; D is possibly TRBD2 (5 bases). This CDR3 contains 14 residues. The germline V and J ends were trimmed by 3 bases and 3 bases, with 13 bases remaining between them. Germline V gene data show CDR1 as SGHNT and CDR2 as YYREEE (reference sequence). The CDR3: CASSYPDSNYEQYF. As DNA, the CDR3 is TGTGCCAGCAGCTACCCGGACTCTAACTACGAGCAGTACTTC.

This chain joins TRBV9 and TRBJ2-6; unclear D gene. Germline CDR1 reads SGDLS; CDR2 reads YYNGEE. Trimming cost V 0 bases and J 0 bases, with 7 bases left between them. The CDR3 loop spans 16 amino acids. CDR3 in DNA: TGTGCCAGCAGCGTAGGGTTCGGCTCTGGGGCCAACGTCCTGACTTTC. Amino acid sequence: CASSVGFGSGANVLTF. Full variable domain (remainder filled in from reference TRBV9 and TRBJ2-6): DSGVTQTPKHLITATGQRVTLRCSPRSGDLSVYWYQQSLDQGLQFLIQYYNGEERAKGNILERFSAQQFPDLHSELNLSSLELGDSALYFCASSVGFGSGANVLTFGAGSRLTVL.

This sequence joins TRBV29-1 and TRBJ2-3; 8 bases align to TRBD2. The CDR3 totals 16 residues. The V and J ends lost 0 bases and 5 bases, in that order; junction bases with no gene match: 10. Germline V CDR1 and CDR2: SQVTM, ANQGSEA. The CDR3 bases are TGCAGCGTTGAAGATCTGGGACTAGATGGAATAGATACGCAGTATTTT. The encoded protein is CSVEDLGLDGIDTQYF.

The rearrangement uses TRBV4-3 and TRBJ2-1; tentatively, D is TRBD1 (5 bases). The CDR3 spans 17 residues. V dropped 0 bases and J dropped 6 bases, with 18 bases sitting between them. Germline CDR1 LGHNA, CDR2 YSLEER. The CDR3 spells CASSQDPIGAMGNEQFF. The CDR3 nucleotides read TGCGCCAGCAGCCAAGACCCAATAGGGGCTATGGGCAATGAGCAGTTCTTC.

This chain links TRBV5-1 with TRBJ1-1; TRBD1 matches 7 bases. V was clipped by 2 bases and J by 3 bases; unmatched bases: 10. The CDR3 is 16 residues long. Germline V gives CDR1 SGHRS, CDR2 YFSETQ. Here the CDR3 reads CASSFTPTGLYTEAFF. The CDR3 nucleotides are TGCGCCAGCAGCTTCACCCCGACAGGGTTATACACTGAAGCTTTCTTT.

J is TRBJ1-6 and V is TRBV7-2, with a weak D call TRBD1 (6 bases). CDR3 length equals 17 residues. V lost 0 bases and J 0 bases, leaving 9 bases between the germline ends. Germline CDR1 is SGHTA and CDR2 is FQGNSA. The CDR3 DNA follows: TGTGCCAGCAGCTTAGCTGGACAGAGCTCCTATAATTCACCCCTCCACTTT. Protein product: CASSLAGQSSYNSPLHF.

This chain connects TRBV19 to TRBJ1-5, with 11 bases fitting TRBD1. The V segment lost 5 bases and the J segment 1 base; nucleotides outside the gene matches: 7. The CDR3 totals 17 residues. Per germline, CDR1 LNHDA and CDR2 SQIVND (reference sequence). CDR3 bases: TGTGCCAGTAGTCCTCGGACAGGGGGCGCGAGCAATCAGCCCCAGCATTTT. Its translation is CASSPRTGGASNQPQHF.

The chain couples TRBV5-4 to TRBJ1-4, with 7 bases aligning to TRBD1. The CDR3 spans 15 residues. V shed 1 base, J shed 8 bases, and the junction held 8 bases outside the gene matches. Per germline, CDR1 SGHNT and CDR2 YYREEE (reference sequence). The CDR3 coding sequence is TGTGCCAGCAGCTTGCAACAGGGGACCATGGAAAAACTGTTTTTT. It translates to CASSLQQGTMEKLFF.

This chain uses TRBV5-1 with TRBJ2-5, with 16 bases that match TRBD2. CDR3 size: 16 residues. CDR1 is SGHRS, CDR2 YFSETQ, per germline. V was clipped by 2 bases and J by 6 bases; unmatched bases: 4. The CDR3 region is CASSLGTSGRAQTQYF. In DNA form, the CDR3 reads TGCGCCAGCAGCTTAGGGACTAGCGGGAGGGCCCAGACCCAGTACTTC.

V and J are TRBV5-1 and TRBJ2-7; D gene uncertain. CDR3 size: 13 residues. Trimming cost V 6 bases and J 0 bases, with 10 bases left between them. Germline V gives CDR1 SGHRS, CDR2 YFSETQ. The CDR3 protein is CASNRPGSYEQYF. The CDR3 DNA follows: TGCGCCAGCAACCGCCCGGGCTCCTACGAGCAGTACTTC.

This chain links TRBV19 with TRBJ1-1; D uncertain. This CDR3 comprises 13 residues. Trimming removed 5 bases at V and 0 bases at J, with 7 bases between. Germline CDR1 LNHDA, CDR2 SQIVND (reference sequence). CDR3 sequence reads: CASSRQMNTEAFF. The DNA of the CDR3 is TGTGCCAGTAGTCGTCAGATGAACACTGAAGCTTTCTTT.

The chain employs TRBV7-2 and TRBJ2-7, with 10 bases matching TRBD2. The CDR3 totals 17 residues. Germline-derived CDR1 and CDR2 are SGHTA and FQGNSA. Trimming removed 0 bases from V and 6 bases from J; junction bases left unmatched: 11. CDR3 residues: CASSLAPSGGTAREQYF. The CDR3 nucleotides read TGTGCCAGCAGCTTAGCCCCTAGCGGGGGAACCGCTCGCGAGCAGTACTTC.

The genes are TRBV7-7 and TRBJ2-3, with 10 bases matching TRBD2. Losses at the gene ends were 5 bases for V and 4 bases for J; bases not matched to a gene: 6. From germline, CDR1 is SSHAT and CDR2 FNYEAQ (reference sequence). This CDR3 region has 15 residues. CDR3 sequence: CASSRAGGRADTQYF. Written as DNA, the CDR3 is TGTGCCAGCAGCCGAGCGGGGGGGCGTGCAGATACGCAGTATTTT.

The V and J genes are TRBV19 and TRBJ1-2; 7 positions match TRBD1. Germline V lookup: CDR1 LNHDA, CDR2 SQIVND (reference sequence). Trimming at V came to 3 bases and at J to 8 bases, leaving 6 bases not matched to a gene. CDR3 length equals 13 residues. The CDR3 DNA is TGTGCCAGTAGTATGGTGACAGGGAGGGGCTACACCTTC. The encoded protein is CASSMVTGRGYTF.

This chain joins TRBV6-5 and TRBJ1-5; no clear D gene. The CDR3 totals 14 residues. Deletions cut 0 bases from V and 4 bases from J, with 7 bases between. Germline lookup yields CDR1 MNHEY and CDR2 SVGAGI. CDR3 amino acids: CASSYSGRNQPQHF. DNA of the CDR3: TGTGCCAGCAGTTACTCGGGGAGAAATCAGCCCCAGCATTTT.